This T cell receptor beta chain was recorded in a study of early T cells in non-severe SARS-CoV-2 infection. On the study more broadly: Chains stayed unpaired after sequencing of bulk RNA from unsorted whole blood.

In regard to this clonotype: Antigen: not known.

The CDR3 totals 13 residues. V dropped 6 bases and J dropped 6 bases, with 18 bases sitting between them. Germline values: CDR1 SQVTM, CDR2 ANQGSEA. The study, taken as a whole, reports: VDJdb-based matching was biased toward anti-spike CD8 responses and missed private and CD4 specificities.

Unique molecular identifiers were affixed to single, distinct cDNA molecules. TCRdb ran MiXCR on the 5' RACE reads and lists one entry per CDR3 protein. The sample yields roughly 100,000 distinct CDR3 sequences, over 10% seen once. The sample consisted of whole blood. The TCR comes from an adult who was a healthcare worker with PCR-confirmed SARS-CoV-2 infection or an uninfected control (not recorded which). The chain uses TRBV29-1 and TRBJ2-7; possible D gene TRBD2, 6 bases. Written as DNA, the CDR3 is TGCAGCGTCGCGGAGGGACTCCAGGGCGAGCAGTACTTC. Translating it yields CSVAEGLQGEQYF.